This T cell receptor beta chain came from a study of T cells after yellow fever vaccination (dated by TCRdb to about 2019). A note on the overall study: The SMART-Seq v4 Ultra Low Input RNA kit was used to prepare libraries from fractions with low cell numbers. To track T-cell clones before and after primary and booster YFV17D yellow fever vaccination, bulk TCR alpha and beta repertoires were sequenced longitudinally. Two healthy male donors made up the cohort, one aged 18 to 30 years and the other aged 30 to 40 years. Blood was drawn at multiple timepoints before and after primary and secondary immunization, with bulk PBMC replicates and cell subsets isolated. General findings and caveats noted by the study authors: A small fraction of clonotypes appeared in both the CD4 and CD8 compartments, likely as a result of convergent recombination. Most clones expanded after primary vaccination were re-detected after the booster (almost 98% of CD4 and approximately 85% of CD8), suggesting broad memory maintenance. The secondary T-cell response was found to be weaker but faster than the primary response, with a peak reached on day 5 rather than on day 15. The study included only two donors, which limits how far the findings can be generalized. Computational filtering was required because FACS-sorted repertoires could contain abundant contaminating clonotypes from the bulk population.

In regard to this clonotype: Which antigen it targets is not known. No base qualities exist here, and no much larger clone lies one base off it.

The V and J ends are trimmed by 1 base and 1 base, leaving 4 bases between them. Via the germline V gene (reference sequence), CDR1 is SEHNR and CDR2 FQNEAQ. From the cysteine through the phenylalanine, the CDR3 covers 13 amino acids. Of all the DNA, just the CDR3 is kept, 39 bases in frame from base 1. Sequencing relied on an Illumina NovaSeq 6000. Synthesis of TCR cDNA relied on 5'RACE template switching, a step that introduced a universal primer site along with unique molecular identifiers. Priming for cDNA synthesis came from both the TCR alpha and TCR beta constant segments. Libraries were amplified in two PCR steps, with sample barcodes and sequencing adapters added in the second step. Sequencing of libraries was performed on Illumina HiSeq 2500 (2x100 bp) or NovaSeq (2x150 bp). As for the original processing: MIGEC handled demultiplexing of reads and collapsing into UMI consensus sequences, while MiXCR performed V(D)J alignment. Clonotypes responding to the vaccine were identified with edgeR on replicate PBMC samples, with the criteria of FDR below 0.01 and a log2 fold change above 5 up to day 15. CD4 or CD8 identity was assigned to each bulk clonotype according to whether the clonotype was present at higher abundance in the sequenced CD4 repertoire or the sequenced CD8 repertoire. Using fastp at Q25 and MiXCR, TCRdb reprocessed the public reads and kept productive beta chains. Rows are unified per CDR3 protein, each entry keeping the most common DNA and genes. The V and J calls were not made by the authors but by TCRdb's processing. This sample holds under 150,000 distinct CDR3 sequences; roughly 15% were observed only once. The ten largest account for roughly 47% of the sample.

The label giving this sample's treatment or condition can be read as: live attenuated yellow fever vaccine strain. PBMCs were isolated from peripheral blood using a standard Ficoll-Paque protocol. CD4 and CD8 T-cell fractions were isolated with Dynabeads CD4 and CD8 positive selection kits. RNA was extracted with TriZol from bulk PBMCs, CD4 and CD8 fractions, and dextramer-positive and dextramer-negative fractions. This receptor was obtained from a man younger than 35 who received the YFV17D yellow fever vaccine. Sequencing used CD8+ T cells sorted from PBMCs, obtained 5 days after the yellow fever booster vaccination. This receptor chain uses TRBV7-9 and TRBJ1-1; the D gene is unclear. The DNA is as follows: TGTGCCAGCAGCTTAGGGTCGAACACTGAAGCTTTCTTT. Its translation reads: CASSLGSNTEAFF. The full variable domain, completed from the reference TRBV7-9 and TRBJ1-1 proteins outside the CDR3, reads DTGVSQNPRHKITKRGQNVTFRCDPISEHNRLYWYRQTLGQGPEFLTYFQNEAQLEKSRLLSDRFSAERPKGSFSTLEIQRTEQGDSAMYLCASSLGSNTEAFFGQGTRLTVV.